This T cell receptor beta chain was documented in a study of cytomegalovirus exposure and HLA in healthy donors. Study conclusions and caveats: Beyond CMV serostatus, there was no information to go on about immune exposure. With further analysis later on, most CMV-associated TCR beta chains appeared HLA-restricted. As a later analysis showed, several of the most significant clusters appeared to be linked to common viral pathogens.

The PCR had 60 Vbeta and 13 Jbeta primers. Clones were sequenced by immunoSEQ multiplex PCR, and TCRdb holds only the in-frame ones, with some missing. The sample carries 120,000 to 150,000 clones, roughly 79% recorded once. Healthy bone marrow donors formed the donor group. About this clone: As yet, its antigen is unknown. A junction end diverges from the germline sequence, so it may reflect a read error.

Material for sequencing was PBMCs. This clonotype was obtained from a male donor in good health and CMV-seronegative.

CDR3 nucleotide sequence: TGTGCCAGCCGCTTGGGCCTCACAGATACGCAGTATTTT. It encodes CASRLGLTDTQYF. The rearrangement links TRBV13 to TRBJ2-3, with D unresolved. Germline values: CDR1 PRHDT, CDR2 FYEKMQ (reference sequence). The CDR3 is 13 amino acids. The complete variable domain, with remaining parts taken from reference TRBV13 and TRBJ2-3, reads AAGVIQSPRHLIKEKRETATLKCYPIPRHDTVYWYQQGPGQDPQFLISFYEKMQSDKGSIPDRFSAQQFSDYHSELNMSSLELGDSALYFCASRLGLTDTQYFGPGTRLTVL.